These 25 T cell receptor beta chains share one sample of origin, sequenced in a study of follicular helper T cells after annual influenza vaccination. This sample's time point: 2015-2016 season, 7 days after influenza vaccination. Repertoires were generated with immunoSEQ multiplex PCR, while TCRdb's copy carries only in-frame clones and drops some. The table has fewer than 7,000 clones, around four fifths seen once. The specimen comprised CXCR5- memory CD4+ T cells sorted from blood, sampled 7 days after influenza vaccination. The receptors originated from an adult who received the influenza vaccine.

The V and J genes are TRBV28 and TRBJ2-7, with D perhaps TRBD1 (5 bases). The CDR3 loop spans 15 amino acids. The germline V gene has CDR1 MDHEN and CDR2 SYDVKM. Trimming shortened V by 6 bases and J by 0 bases, and 15 bases separated the two germline ends. CDR3 bases: TGTGCCAGCAGCCGCAAAGACAGTCTCTCCTACGAGCAGTACTTC. Translation gives CASSRKDSLSYEQYF.

The gene calls are TRBV30 and TRBJ2-7; no clear D gene. Germline V CDR1 and CDR2: GTSNPN, SVGIG (reference sequence). The V gene lost 2 bases and the J gene lost 0 bases, with 2 bases spanning the gap. The CDR3 sequence is 11 residues long. The CDR3 sequence is CAWSTSYEQYF. The DNA of the CDR3 is TGTGCCTGGAGTACCTCCTACGAGCAGTACTTC.

This chain connects TRBV6-5 to TRBJ1-5, with 7 bases lining up with TRBD1. CDR1 is MNHEY and CDR2 is SVGAGI in the germline V gene. This CDR3 has 13 residues. The trim removed 6 bases at V and 6 bases at J, leaving 5 bases unmatched. For the CDR3, the DNA is TGTGCCAGCAGGAACAGGGGAGGTCAGCCCCAGCATTTT. Translating it yields CASRNRGGQPQHF.

The chain has TRBV5-6 and TRBJ1-4; no reliable D call. Germline V gene data show CDR1 as SGHDT and CDR2 as YYEEEE. The CDR3 runs 16 residues. Trimming cost V 3 bases and J 2 bases, with 14 bases left between them. The CDR3 DNA reads as TGTGCCAGCAGCTCCGGGCCAACCGCTACTAATGAAAAACTGTTTTTT. It is translated as CASSSGPTATNEKLFF.

The V and J genes are TRBV5-4 and TRBJ2-7; D not resolved. V was trimmed by 0 bases and J by 0 bases, leaving 10 bases between them. The CDR3 consists of 15 residues. Germline loops: CDR1 SGHNT, CDR2 YYREEE (reference sequence). DNA for the CDR3: TGTGCCAGCAGCTTGGGCTCCGGGTCCTCCTACGAGCAGTACTTC. It translates to CASSLGSGSSYEQYF.

This clone was observed a few times. The chain employs TRBV29-1 and TRBJ1-2, with no clear D. V was shortened by 3 bases and J by 4 bases, with 12 bases between the two germline ends. The CDR3 runs to 13 residues. The germline V gene has CDR1 SQVTM and CDR2 ANQGSEA. The CDR3 nucleotides are TGCAGCGTTGAGAAGGGAGCGAGCTATGGCTACACCTTC. Its translation is CSVEKGASYGYTF.

This chain uses TRBV7-6 with TRBJ1-2; TRBD1 agrees at 9 bases. The CDR3 covers 14 residues. Germline V gene data show CDR1 as SGHVS and CDR2 as FNYEAQ. J gave up 5 bases and V 2 bases, and 3 bases lay outside the gene matches. The CDR3 sequence: CASSLSGTGYGYTF. The CDR3 bases are TGTGCCAGCAGCTTAAGCGGGACAGGGTATGGCTACACCTTC.

This sequence joins TRBV19 and TRBJ2-1; the D call may be TRBD1 or TRBD2 (5 bases each). CDR1 is LNHDA, CDR2 SQIVND, per germline (reference sequence). Trimming stripped 3 bases from V and 0 bases from J, with 9 bases between. This CDR3 is built from 15 residues. The DNA for the CDR3 is TGTGCCAGTAGTATGAGGGGCAGCTCCTACAATGAGCAGTTCTTC. Amino acids: CASSMRGSSYNEQFF.

This clone was seen only a few times. V and J are TRBV6-5 and TRBJ1-5, with a possible D match to TRBD1 (6 bases). The CDR3 is 14 residues long. Germline CDR1 and CDR2: MNHEY and SVGAGI. V shed 6 bases and J shed 5 bases, with 14 bases lying between them. The CDR3 spells CASSAGGGHQPQHF. The CDR3 DNA sequence: TGTGCCAGCAGCGCCGGGGGGGGCCATCAGCCCCAGCATTTT.

This chain links TRBV20-1 with TRBJ2-3; D remains ambiguous. The CDR3 extends over 10 amino acids. V gave up 6 bases and J gave up 6 bases, with 7 bases separating them. Germline lookup yields CDR1 DFQATT and CDR2 SNEGSKA (reference sequence). The CDR3 nucleotides are TGCAGTGCCCCAAAGGATACGCAGTATTTT. Protein: CSAPKDTQYF.

The gene calls are TRBV11-3 and TRBJ2-1, with D tentatively TRBD2 (6 bases). Germline CDR1 reads SGHNT; CDR2 reads YENEEA. V was pared by 5 bases and J by 7 bases, with 21 bases between. The length of the CDR3 is 16 residues. CDR3 in amino acids: CASSPTLSRGLNEQFF. The CDR3 bases are TGTGCCAGCAGCCCTACCCTCTCGCGGGGATTAAATGAGCAGTTCTTC.

In nucleotides, the CDR3 is TGTGCCAGCAGCCAGCGGGCCGGGACAGGAAGCACAGATACGCAGTATTTT. Encoded protein: CASSQRAGTGSTDTQYF. V gene TRBV7-9 combines with J gene TRBJ2-3; 8 nucleotides agree with TRBD1. CDR1 and CDR2 from the germline V gene are SEHNR and FQNEAQ (reference sequence). V shed 5 bases, J shed 0 bases, and the junction held 10 bases outside the gene matches. The CDR3 length is 17 residues.

V gene TRBV6-5 combines with J gene TRBJ1-2, with a possible D match to TRBD1 (6 bases). CDR3 length equals 12 residues. CDR1 and CDR2 (germline): MNHEY, SVGAGI. Trimming shortened V by 8 bases and J by 3 bases, and 10 bases separated the two germline ends. Here the CDR3 DNA reads TGTGCCAGCGGGGGGGGCTACTATGGCTACACCTTC. Residues: CASGGGYYGYTF.

The V and J genes are TRBV7-6 and TRBJ1-3; D is unclear. Germline V gene data show CDR1 as SGHVS and CDR2 as FNYEAQ. The CDR3 spans 14 residues. Deletions cut 2 bases from V and 4 bases from J, with 9 bases between. The CDR3 loop reads CASSLTGLGNTIYF. The CDR3 nucleotides read TGTGCCAGCAGCTTAACGGGTCTCGGAAACACCATATATTTT.

J is TRBJ1-6 and V is TRBV27, with D possibly being TRBD1 (6 bases). Per germline, CDR1 MNHEY and CDR2 SMNVEV (reference sequence). V gave up 3 bases and J gave up 1 base, with 10 bases separating them. The CDR3 loop spans 16 amino acids. The CDR3 coding sequence is TGTGCCAGCAGTTTCCTTACAGGGTCCTATAATTCACCCCTCCACTTT. It is translated as CASSFLTGSYNSPLHF.

This chain links TRBV19 with TRBJ1-2; D is perhaps TRBD1 (5 bases). CDR1 and CDR2 (germline): LNHDA, SQIVND (reference sequence). This CDR3 is built from 14 residues. Between the trimmed V and J ends, which lost 4 bases and 2 bases, there was a span of 11 bases. The CDR3 region has the DNA TGTGCCAGTAGTACCACTTCAGGGAACTATGGCTACACCTTC. Its protein product is CASSTTSGNYGYTF.

This clone was seen a handful of times. The chain is built from TRBV10-3 and TRBJ2-5, with 10 bases matching TRBD2. Germline loops: CDR1 ENHRY, CDR2 SYGVKD. Trimming cost V 11 bases and J 5 bases; bases outside gene matches: 5. This CDR3 has 12 amino acids. The CDR3 region is CAVRTSGETQYF. The CDR3, as DNA: TGTGCCGTTAGGACTAGCGGCGAGACCCAGTACTTC.

The chain's CDR3 is CASRRPSGTGELFF. The CDR3 nucleotides are TGTGCCAGCAGAAGGCCCTCGGGCACCGGGGAGCTGTTTTTT. The rearrangement joins TRBV27 to TRBJ2-2; D ambiguous. The germline gives CDR1 MNHEY, CDR2 SMNVEV (reference sequence). The length of the CDR3 is 14 residues. With 6 bases removed from V and 4 bases from J, the gap between germline ends came to 12 bases.

J is TRBJ2-7 and V is TRBV18, with D maybe TRBD1 (5 bases). V was shortened by 0 bases and J by 5 bases, with 11 bases between the two germline ends. The CDR3 contains 14 residues. Looked up from germline, CDR1 is KGHSH and CDR2 is LQKENI. CDR3 sequence: CASSPPGVRNEQYF. Written as DNA, the CDR3 is TGTGCCAGCTCACCACCAGGGGTCCGGAACGAGCAGTACTTC.

V usage is TRBV11-3 and J usage is TRBJ2-1, with 7 bases that match TRBD2. V was clipped by 2 bases and J by 7 bases; unmatched bases: 8. Per germline, CDR1 SGHNT and CDR2 YENEEA. The CDR3 consists of 15 residues. The CDR3: CASSLFGAGVNEQFF. The CDR3 bases are TGTGCCAGCAGCTTATTTGGGGCGGGGGTTAATGAGCAGTTCTTC.

The chain combines TRBV4-2 with TRBJ2-1; possible D gene TRBD2, 5 bases. Per the germline V gene, CDR1 is LGHNA and CDR2 is YNFKEQ. The V end was cut by 6 bases, the J end by 7 bases, with 13 bases between. This CDR3 is built from 13 residues. CDR3 loop: CASSLAYPNEQFF. In DNA, the CDR3 is TGTGCCAGCAGTCTAGCCTATCCAAATGAGCAGTTCTTC.

This rearrangement joins TRBV10-3 to TRBJ2-3, with 14 bases matching TRBD2. The CDR3 loop spans 16 amino acids. Germline V CDR1 and CDR2: ENHRY, SYGVKD. Losses at the gene ends were 7 bases for V and 3 bases for J; bases not matched to a gene: 6. The CDR3 sequence: CAITMGLAGVTDTQYF. In DNA form, the CDR3 reads TGTGCCATCACCATGGGACTAGCGGGAGTGACAGATACGCAGTATTTT.

The rearrangement uses TRBV30 and TRBJ1-2; TRBD1 aligns across 7 bases. J was trimmed by 4 bases and V by 5 bases; bases with no gene match: 16. CDR3 length: 16 amino acids. Germline CDR1 and CDR2: GTSNPN and SVGIG (reference sequence). The CDR3 DNA reads as TGTGCCTGGGTCGATCCCCCCCGGGACAGCCTCTATGGCTACACCTTC. Residues: CAWVDPPRDSLYGYTF.

This clone was seen a single time. This chain connects TRBV19 to TRBJ2-3; tentatively, D is TRBD2 (6 bases). Germline V gene sequence: CDR1 LNHDA, CDR2 SQIVND (reference sequence). The V end lost 6 bases, the J end lost 1 base, and 14 bases lay between the germline ends. The CDR3 is 15 residues long. CDR3 nucleotide sequence: TGTGCCAGTAGAGACGGGAGCTTTCGCACAGATACGCAGTATTTT. Encoded protein: CASRDGSFRTDTQYF.

CDR3 DNA: TGCGCCAGCAGCCCTAATGGGGCCAACGTCCTGACTTTC. This encodes CASSPNGANVLTF. The V gene is TRBV4-1, the J gene TRBJ2-6; D call uncertain. V was cut by 4 bases and J by 3 bases, with 4 bases left in between. The CDR3 runs to 13 residues. CDR1 is MGHRA, CDR2 YSYEKL, per germline.